The 13 T cell receptor beta chains below were found in one sample sequenced in a study of shared clonotypes between healthy human individuals (TCRdb year 2020). Library creation used the immunoSEQ multiplex PCR assay. Drawn from immuneACCESS, this table holds only the in-frame rearrangements with V and J called that TCRdb kept. Clones are partly lost; checked studies trace under half to an unresolved V gene and leave the rest unexplained. Here the sample has around 1.6 million clones; around 98% occur a single time. The top ten hold about 0.42% of the sample. Sequenced: naive CD4+ T cells sorted from blood. The cell subset or site label for this specimen denotes: CD45RA+ positively selected. All receptors derive from a man aged 25-45 years in good health.

This chain joins TRBV6-6 and TRBJ2-7; 8 positions match TRBD1. CDR1 is MNHNY, CDR2 SVGAGI, per germline (reference sequence). The CDR3 is 15 residues long. The junction had 9 bases not matched to a gene; V was cut back by 2 bases and J by 6 bases. The DNA for the CDR3 is TGTGCCAGCAGTTACCCCGTCGGGACAGGCGGCGAGCAGTACTTC. Translation: CASSYPVGTGGEQYF.

The chain carries TRBV19 and TRBJ1-1, with a weak D call TRBD1 (6 bases). The CDR3 consists of 15 residues. With 1 base removed from V and 4 bases from J, the gap between germline ends came to 13 bases. Germline V lookup: CDR1 LNHDA, CDR2 SQIVND (reference sequence). DNA for the CDR3: TGTGCCAGTAGTATAGTGCAGGGGAGGAGCACTGAAGCTTTCTTT. It specifies CASSIVQGRSTEAFF.

This chain joins TRBV9 and TRBJ1-4, with TRBD1 identical over 9 bases. CDR1 and CDR2 (germline): SGDLS, YYNGEE. V shed 3 bases, J shed 2 bases, and the junction held 5 bases outside the gene matches. CDR3 length: 16 amino acids. CDR3 nucleotide sequence: TGTGCCAGCAGCGGAACCGACAGGGGGACTAATGAAAAACTGTTTTTT. Its translation: CASSGTDRGTNEKLFF.

The chain employs TRBV4-1 and TRBJ1-3; no definite D call. CDR3 length: 17 residues. V lost 0 bases, J lost 3 bases, and 15 bases lay in between. The germline V gene has CDR1 MGHRA and CDR2 YSYEKL. DNA for the CDR3: TGCGCCAGCAGCCAAGATGGAGGATTCGGGAGTGGAAACACCATATATTTT. It codes for CASSQDGGFGSGNTIYF.

This clone was observed once. Additional DNA sequences in this sample encode the identical CDR3. The rearrangement links TRBV7-3 to TRBJ1-1, with D possibly TRBD1 on 5 matching bases. CDR3 length: 13 amino acids. Trimming cost V 0 bases and J 5 bases, with 7 bases left between them. Germline CDR1 is SGHTA and CDR2 is FQGTGA. The DNA of the CDR3 is TGTGCCAGCAGCTTAACGGAGGGGACTGAAGCTTTCTTT. Translation: CASSLTEGTEAFF.

The DNA of the CDR3 is TGTGCCAGCAGCCAAGATTCGACGGCATATGGCTACACCTTC. This encodes CASSQDSTAYGYTF. The V gene is TRBV14, the J gene TRBJ1-2; no clear D gene. Trimming stripped 0 bases from V and 5 bases from J, with 10 bases between. This CDR3 spans 14 amino acids. In germline, CDR1 is SGHDN, CDR2 FVKESK.

The V call is TRBV5-4, the J call TRBJ2-3; D unresolved. The CDR3 is 13 amino acids. Trimming shortened V by 2 bases and J by 2 bases, and 6 bases separated the two germline ends. CDR1 is SGHNT and CDR2 is YYREEE in the germline V gene (reference sequence). CDR3: CASSFLNTDTQYF. The CDR3 region has the DNA TGTGCCAGCAGCTTTCTGAACACAGATACGCAGTATTTT. Variable domain in full (rest from reference TRBV5-4 and TRBJ2-3): ETGVTQSPTHLIKTRGQQVTLRCSSQSGHNTVSWYQQALGQGPQFIFQYYREEENGRGNFPPRFSGLQFPNYSSELNVNALELDDSALYLCASSFLNTDTQYFGPGTRLTVL.

As regards this clone: Other DNA sequences of this sample code for an identical CDR3. This chain connects TRBV7-2 to TRBJ2-1; no firm D call. Germline CDR1 is SGHTA and CDR2 is FQGNSA. The CDR3 extends over 15 amino acids. V dropped 1 base and J dropped 0 bases, with 7 bases sitting between them. In DNA form, the CDR3 reads TGTGCCAGCAGCTTAGGTCCGAGCTCCTACAATGAGCAGTTCTTC. Its translation: CASSLGPSSYNEQFF.

This rearrangement joins TRBV7-2 to TRBJ2-1, with 9 bases matching TRBD1. Germline CDR1 is SGHTA and CDR2 is FQGNSA. The J segment lost 9 bases and the V segment lost 4 bases, leaving 19 bases of the junction unmatched. The CDR3 has 18 amino acids. The CDR3 DNA reads TGTGCCAGCAGCTCCTCCCTAGGACAGGGGCTAGTTAATCCTGAGCAGTTCTTC. The encoded protein is CASSSSLGQGLVNPEQFF. Supplemented by reference TRBV7-2 and TRBJ2-1, the full variable domain reads GAGVSQSPSNKVTEKGKDVELRCDPISGHTALYWYRQSLGQGLEFLIYFQGNSAPDKSGLPSDRFSAERTGGSVSTLTIQRTQQEDSAVYLCASSSSLGQGLVNPEQFFGPGTRLTVL.

This sequence joins TRBV7-6 and TRBJ2-5; D is undetermined. This CDR3 has 18 residues. The V end lost 5 bases, the J end lost 7 bases, and 29 bases lay between the germline ends. From germline, CDR1 is SGHVS and CDR2 FNYEAQ. In nucleotides, the CDR3 is TGTGCCAGCAGCACCAAACCACCGAAAATTAGCTTCGCAGGGACCCAGTACTTC. Its translation is CASSTKPPKISFAGTQYF.

This clone was seen more than once but under ten times. The V call is TRBV28, the J call TRBJ1-5; D remains unclear. The germline V and J ends were trimmed by 5 bases and 5 bases, with 10 bases remaining between them. CDR3 size: 13 residues. Per germline, CDR1 MDHEN and CDR2 SYDVKM. The CDR3 DNA reads TGTGCCAGCAGTGCGAGGGAGTATCAGCCCCAGCATTTT. This sequence encodes CASSAREYQPQHF.

V is TRBV27 and J is TRBJ2-7; 11 nucleotides line up with TRBD1. The CDR3 runs to 16 residues. From germline, CDR1 is MNHEY and CDR2 SMNVEV (reference sequence). Unmatched junction bases numbered 9, after V lost 3 bases and J lost 5 bases. The CDR3 loop reads CASSFRDRGIMDEQYF. The CDR3 DNA reads as TGTGCCAGCAGTTTCCGGGACAGGGGGATTATGGACGAGCAGTACTTC.

The rearrangement joins TRBV27 to TRBJ1-3, with unresolved D. CDR3 length equals 16 residues. The ends were cut back, 5 bases at V and 0 bases at J, with 14 bases in the middle. Germline values: CDR1 MNHEY, CDR2 SMNVEV (reference sequence). In DNA form, the CDR3 reads TGTGCCAGCAGTCCCCGAGCTACTACCTCTGGAAACACCATATATTTT. This sequence encodes CASSPRATTSGNTIYF.